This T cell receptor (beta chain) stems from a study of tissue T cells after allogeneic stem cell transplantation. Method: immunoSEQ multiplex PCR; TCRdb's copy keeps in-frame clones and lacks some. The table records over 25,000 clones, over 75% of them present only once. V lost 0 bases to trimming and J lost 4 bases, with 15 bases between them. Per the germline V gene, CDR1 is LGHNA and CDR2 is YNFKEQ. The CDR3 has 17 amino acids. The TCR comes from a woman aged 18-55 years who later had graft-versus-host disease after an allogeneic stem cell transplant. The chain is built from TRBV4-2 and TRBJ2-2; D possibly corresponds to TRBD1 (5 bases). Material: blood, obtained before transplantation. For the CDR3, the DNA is TGTGCCAGCAGCCAAGATTTAGGGGCAGGGCTCACCGGGGAGCTGTTTTTT. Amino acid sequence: CASSQDLGAGLTGELFF.